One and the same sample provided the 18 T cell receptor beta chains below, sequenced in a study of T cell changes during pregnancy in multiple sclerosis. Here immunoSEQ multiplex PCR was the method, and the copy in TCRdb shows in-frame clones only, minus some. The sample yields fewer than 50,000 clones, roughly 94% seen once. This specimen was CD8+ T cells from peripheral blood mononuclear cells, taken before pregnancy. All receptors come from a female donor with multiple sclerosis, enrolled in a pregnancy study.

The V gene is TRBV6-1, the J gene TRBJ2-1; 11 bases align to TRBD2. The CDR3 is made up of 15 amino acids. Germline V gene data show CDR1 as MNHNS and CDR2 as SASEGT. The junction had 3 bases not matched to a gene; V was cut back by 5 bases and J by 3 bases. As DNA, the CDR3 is TGTGCCAGCAGTCTAGCGGGAGGACACTACAATGAGCAGTTCTTC. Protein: CASSLAGGHYNEQFF.

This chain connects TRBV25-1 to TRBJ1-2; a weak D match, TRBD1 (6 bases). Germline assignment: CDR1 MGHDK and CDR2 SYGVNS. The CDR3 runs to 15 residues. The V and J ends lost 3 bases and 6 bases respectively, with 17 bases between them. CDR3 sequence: CASSERGGSIHGYTF. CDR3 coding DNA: TGTGCCAGCAGTGAGAGGGGGGGTTCAATCCATGGCTACACCTTC.

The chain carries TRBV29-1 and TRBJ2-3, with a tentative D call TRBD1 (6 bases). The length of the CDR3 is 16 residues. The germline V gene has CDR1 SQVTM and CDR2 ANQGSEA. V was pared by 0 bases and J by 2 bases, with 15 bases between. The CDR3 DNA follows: TGCAGCGTTGAAGAGGACGGCGGACAGAACACAGATACGCAGTATTTT. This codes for CSVEEDGGQNTDTQYF.

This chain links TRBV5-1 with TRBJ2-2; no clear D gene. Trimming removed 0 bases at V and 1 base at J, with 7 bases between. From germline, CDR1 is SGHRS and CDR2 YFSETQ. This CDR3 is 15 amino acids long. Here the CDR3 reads CASSLVPGNTGELFF. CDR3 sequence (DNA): TGCGCCAGCAGCTTGGTACCAGGGAACACCGGGGAGCTGTTTTTT. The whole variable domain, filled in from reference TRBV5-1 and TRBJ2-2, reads KAGVTQTPRYLIKTRGQQVTLSCSPISGHRSVSWYQQTPGQGLQFLFEYFSETQRNKGNFPGRFSGRQFSNSRSEMNVSTLELGDSALYLCASSLVPGNTGELFFGEGSRLTVL.

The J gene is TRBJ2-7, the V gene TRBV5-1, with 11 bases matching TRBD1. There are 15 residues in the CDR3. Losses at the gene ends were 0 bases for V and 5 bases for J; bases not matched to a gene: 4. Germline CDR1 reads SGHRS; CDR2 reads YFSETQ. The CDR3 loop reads CASSLAGQGAHEQYF. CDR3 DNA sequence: TGCGCCAGCAGCTTGGCAGGACAGGGGGCCCACGAGCAGTACTTC.

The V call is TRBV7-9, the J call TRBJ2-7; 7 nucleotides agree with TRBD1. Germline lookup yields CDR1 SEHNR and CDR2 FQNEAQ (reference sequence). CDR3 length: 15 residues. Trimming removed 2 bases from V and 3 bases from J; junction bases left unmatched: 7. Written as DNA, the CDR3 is TGTGCCAGCAGCTTACCAATGGGACAGTTCTACGAGCAGTACTTC. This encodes CASSLPMGQFYEQYF.

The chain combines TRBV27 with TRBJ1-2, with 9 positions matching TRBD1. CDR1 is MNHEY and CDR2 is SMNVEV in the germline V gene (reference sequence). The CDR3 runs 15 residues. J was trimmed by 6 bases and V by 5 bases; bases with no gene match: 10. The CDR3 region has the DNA TGTGCCAGCAGTATGCGGACAGGGGACAGGGATGGCTACACCTTC. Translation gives CASSMRTGDRDGYTF.

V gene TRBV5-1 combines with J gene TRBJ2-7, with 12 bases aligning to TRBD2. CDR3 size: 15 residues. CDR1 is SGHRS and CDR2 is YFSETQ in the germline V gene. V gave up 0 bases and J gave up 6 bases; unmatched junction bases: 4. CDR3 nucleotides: TGCGCCAGCAGCTTGGGACTAGCGGGAGTTCTCGAGCAGTACTTC. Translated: CASSLGLAGVLEQYF.

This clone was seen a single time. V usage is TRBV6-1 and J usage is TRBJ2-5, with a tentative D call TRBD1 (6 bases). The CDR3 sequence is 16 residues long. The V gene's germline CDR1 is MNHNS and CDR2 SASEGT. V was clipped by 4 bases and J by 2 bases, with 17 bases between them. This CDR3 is CASSARTAYGQETQYF. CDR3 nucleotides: TGTGCCAGCAGTGCGCGGACAGCCTATGGGCAAGAGACCCAGTACTTC.

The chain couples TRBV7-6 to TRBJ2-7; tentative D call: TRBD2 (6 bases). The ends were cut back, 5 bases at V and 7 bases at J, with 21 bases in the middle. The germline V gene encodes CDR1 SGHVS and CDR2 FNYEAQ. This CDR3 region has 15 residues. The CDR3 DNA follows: TGTGCCAGCAGCCCCGAGGACTATGTGAATACGGAGCAGTACTTC. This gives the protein CASSPEDYVNTEQYF.

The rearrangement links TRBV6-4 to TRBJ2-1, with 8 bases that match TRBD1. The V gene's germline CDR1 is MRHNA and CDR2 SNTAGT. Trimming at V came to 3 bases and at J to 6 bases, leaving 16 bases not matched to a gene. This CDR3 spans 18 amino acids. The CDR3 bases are TGTGCCAGCAGTGAAGGCCCGGCAGGGGGCGATTTGAGCAATGAGCAGTTCTTC. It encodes CASSEGPAGGDLSNEQFF.

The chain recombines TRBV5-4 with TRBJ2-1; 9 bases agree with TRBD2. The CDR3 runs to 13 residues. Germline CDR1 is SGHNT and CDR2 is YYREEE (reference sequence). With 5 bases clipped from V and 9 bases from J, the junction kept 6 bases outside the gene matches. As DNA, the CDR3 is TGTGCCAGCAGGATAGCGGGAGTTGGTGAGCAGTTCTTC. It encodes CASRIAGVGEQFF.

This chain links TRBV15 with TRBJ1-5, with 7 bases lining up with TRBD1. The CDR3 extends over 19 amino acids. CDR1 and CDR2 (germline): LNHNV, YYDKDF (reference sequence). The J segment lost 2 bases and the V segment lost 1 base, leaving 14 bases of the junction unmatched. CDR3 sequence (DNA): TGTGCCACCAGCAGAGTTAACCGATTAACAGGGGCTGGCAATCAGCCCCAGCATTTT. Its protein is CATSRVNRLTGAGNQPQHF.

CDR3: CASSLDSLNTEAFF. The DNA for the CDR3 is TGCGCCAGCAGCTTGGACAGCCTGAACACTGAAGCTTTCTTT. The chain links TRBV5-1 to TRBJ1-1; D is undetermined. The CDR3 has 14 residues. CDR1 is SGHRS and CDR2 is YFSETQ in the germline V gene. V was shortened by 0 bases and J by 0 bases, with 6 bases between the two germline ends.

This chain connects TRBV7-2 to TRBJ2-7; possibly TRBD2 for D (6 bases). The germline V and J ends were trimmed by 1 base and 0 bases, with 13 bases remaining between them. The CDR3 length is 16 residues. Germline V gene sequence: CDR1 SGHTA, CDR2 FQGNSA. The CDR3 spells CASSLDSGGLSYEQYF. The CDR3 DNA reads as TGTGCCAGCAGCTTAGATAGCGGTGGCCTCTCCTACGAGCAGTACTTC.

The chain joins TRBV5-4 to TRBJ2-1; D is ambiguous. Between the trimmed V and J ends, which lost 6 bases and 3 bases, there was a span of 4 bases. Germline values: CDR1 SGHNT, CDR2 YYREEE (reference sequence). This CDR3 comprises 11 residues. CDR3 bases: TGTGCCAGCACCCTCTACAATGAGCAGTTCTTC. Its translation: CASTLYNEQFF. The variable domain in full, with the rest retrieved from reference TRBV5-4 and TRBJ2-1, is ETGVTQSPTHLIKTRGQQVTLRCSSQSGHNTVSWYQQALGQGPQFIFQYYREEENGRGNFPPRFSGLQFPNYSSELNVNALELDDSALYLCASTLYNEQFFGPGTRLTVL.

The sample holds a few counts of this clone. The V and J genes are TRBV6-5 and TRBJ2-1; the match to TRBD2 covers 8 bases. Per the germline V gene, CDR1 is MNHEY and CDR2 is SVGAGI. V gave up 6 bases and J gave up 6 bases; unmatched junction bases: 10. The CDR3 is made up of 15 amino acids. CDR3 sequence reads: CASSTGTSKANEQFF. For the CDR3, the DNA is TGTGCCAGCAGCACCGGGACTAGTAAGGCCAATGAGCAGTTCTTC.

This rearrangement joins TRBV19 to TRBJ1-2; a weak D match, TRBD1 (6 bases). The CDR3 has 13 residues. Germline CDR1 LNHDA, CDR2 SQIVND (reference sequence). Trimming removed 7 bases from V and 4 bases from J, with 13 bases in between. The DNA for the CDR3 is TGTGCCAGTACCCAAGGACAGATCTATGGCTACACCTTC. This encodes CASTQGQIYGYTF.